The clone carrying this T cell receptor beta chain has ten or more counts. Its cognate antigen is unknown. The data were obtained in a study of T-cell memory formation after mild COVID-19. Study information: In these data, TCR clusters were largely donor specific.

Each CDR3 protein gets one entry after TCRdb re-called the 5' RACE reads with MiXCR. This sample yields about 240,000 distinct CDR3 sequences, of which approximately 9% are seen a single time; roughly a fifth belongs to the top ten. The length of the CDR3 is 13 residues. V dropped 5 bases and J dropped 6; count of bases not matched to a gene: 4. The V gene's germline CDR1 is SSHAT and CDR2 FNYEAQ (reference sequence). Study observations and caveats: A second wave expanding day 15 to 37 was CD4+-biased; contracting clones were balanced. Cross-reactive memory appears to have joined, as suggested by some responding clones showing up in pre-infection memory.

The chain employs TRBV7-7 and TRBJ2-5; 9 nucleotides agree with TRBD2. The specimen sequenced was PBMCs or a T cell subset sorted from them (not recorded which). This clonotype originated in a man younger than 30 who had mild COVID-19 (a few samples of this study predate the infection). Cell type and time point are not known. The CDR3 loop is CASSPGLAKTQYF. CDR3 sequence (DNA): TGTGCCAGCAGCCCCGGACTAGCGAAGACCCAGTACTTC.